This TCR beta chain was recorded in a study of cytomegalovirus exposure and HLA in healthy donors. General study points: An analysis that was carried out later associated 15,000 to 20,000 TCR beta sequences with HLA alleles at 0.05 false discovery rate.

Trimming took 8 bases from V and 3 from J, leaving 11 bases between them. The CDR3 is 14 residues long. Germline lookup yields CDR1 LNHDA and CDR2 SQIVND (reference sequence). Vbeta (60) and Jbeta (13) primers were used in the PCR. Clones were sequenced by immunoSEQ multiplex PCR, and TCRdb holds only the in-frame ones, with some missing. The table records about 200,000 clones, over 65% of them present only once. In regard to this clone: Its antigen is still unknown.

The receptor was derived from a woman aged 25 to 39 in good health and CMV-seronegative. The chain combines TRBV19 with TRBJ1-6, with D perhaps matching TRBD1 (5 bases). The sequenced material came from PBMCs. The CDR3 is CASGGASYNSPLHF. CDR3 bases: TGTGCCAGTGGAGGGGCCAGCTATAATTCACCCCTCCACTTT.